Presented here are 8 T cell receptor beta chains from one specimen sequenced in a study of PD-L1 blockade in urothelial cancer. Assay: immunoSEQ multiplex PCR; the TCRdb copy retains only in-frame clones and omits some. The sample comprises about 45,000 clones, around 88% of which are singletons, and less than 4% rests with the top ten. Specimen: PBMCs, collected around atezolizumab (anti-PD-L1) treatment. The receptor source for this set is a man older than 75 with urothelial cancer.

The chain couples TRBV5-4 to TRBJ2-1, with 9 bases lining up with TRBD1. V was clipped by 4 bases and J by 4 bases; unmatched bases: 6. CDR3 size: 15 residues. Germline V lookup: CDR1 SGHNT, CDR2 YYREEE (reference sequence). The CDR3 region is CASSPGTGRYNEQFF. Written as DNA, the CDR3 is TGTGCCAGCAGCCCCGGGACAGGGCGTTACAATGAGCAGTTCTTC.

V gene TRBV30 combines with J gene TRBJ2-1, with TRBD2 matching 13 bases. The CDR3 has 13 amino acids. The trim removed 8 bases at V and 5 bases at J, leaving 3 bases unmatched. The V gene's germline CDR1 is GTSNPN and CDR2 SVGIG (reference sequence). CDR3: CAGTSGMNNEQFF. The CDR3 region has the DNA TGTGCCGGGACTAGCGGGATGAACAATGAGCAGTTCTTC.

Concerning this clone: Different DNA sequences within this sample yield the same CDR3. CDR3 DNA: TGTGCCAGCAGCTTAGAACCGGCCTACGAGCAGTACTTC. Protein sequence: CASSLEPAYEQYF. The chain uses TRBV7-2 and TRBJ2-7, with no clear D. CDR3 length equals 13 residues. Germline CDR1 and CDR2: SGHTA and FQGNSA. Trimming removed 1 base from V and 2 bases from J, with 6 bases in between. Full variable domain (missing parts from reference TRBV7-2 and TRBJ2-7): GAGVSQSPSNKVTEKGKDVELRCDPISGHTALYWYRQSLGQGLEFLIYFQGNSAPDKSGLPSDRFSAERTGGSVSTLTIQRTQQEDSAVYLCASSLEPAYEQYFGPGTRLTVT.

The chain has TRBV29-1 and TRBJ2-7; 10 bases fit TRBD1. V lost 7 bases to trimming and J lost 5 bases; unmatched junction nucleotides: 11. Per the germline V gene, CDR1 is SQVTM and CDR2 is ANQGSEA. The CDR3 runs 14 residues. The chain's CDR3 is CSAGTGASGDEQYF. In nucleotides, the CDR3 is TGCAGCGCAGGGACAGGGGCCTCGGGGGACGAGCAGTACTTC.

The gene calls are TRBV11-2 and TRBJ2-5, with no clear D. Trimming removed 2 bases from V and 5 bases from J, with 12 bases in between. This CDR3 has 14 residues. Germline loops: CDR1 SGHAT, CDR2 FQNNGV. CDR3 region: CASSLQFSSETQYF. CDR3 DNA sequence: TGTGCCAGCAGCTTACAGTTCTCCTCGGAGACCCAGTACTTC.

The V and J genes are TRBV10-3 and TRBJ2-1; possible D gene TRBD1, 5 bases. Deletions cut 3 bases from V and 8 bases from J, with 11 bases between. Germline values: CDR1 ENHRY, CDR2 SYGVKD. This CDR3 is built from 13 residues. This chain's CDR3 is CAISDRVADEQFF. The CDR3 bases are TGTGCCATCAGTGACAGGGTGGCAGATGAGCAGTTCTTC.

This clone was seen a single time. V and J are TRBV6-4 and TRBJ2-7; 10 bases are a match to TRBD2. CDR3 length: 14 amino acids. Per the germline V gene, CDR1 is MRHNA and CDR2 is SNTAGT. Trimming took 6 bases from V and 1 from J; bases not matched to a gene: 3. Here the CDR3 DNA reads TGTGCCAGCAGAGGTAGCGGGGGGTCCTACGAGCAGTACTTC. Amino acids: CASRGSGGSYEQYF.

The chain couples TRBV29-1 to TRBJ2-2; D perhaps matches TRBD1 (6 bases). V lost 6 bases, J lost 4 bases, and 15 bases lay in between. The CDR3 is made up of 14 amino acids. CDR1 SQVTM and CDR2 ANQGSEA come from the germline V gene. CDR3 nucleotide sequence: TGCAGCGTGGACTTTAGGGGGAGCACCGGGGAGCTGTTTTTT. It encodes CSVDFRGSTGELFF.